This record looks at one T cell receptor beta chain sequence and its context. Antigen unknown. Using immunoSEQ multiplex PCR, the repertoire was profiled, and TCRdb retains in-frame clones only, with some absent. The data hold about 1 million clones, with 75% to 85% observed a single time. This record comes from a study of shared clonotypes between healthy human individuals. Healthy and HIV-negative, the adult donors had no recent acute infections or vaccinations. The CDR3 loop spans 14 amino acids. In germline, CDR1 is MNHNS, CDR2 SASEGT. The V end was cut by 4 bases, the J end by 5 bases, with 14 bases between. The study's findings and limits: Of the naive CD4 clonotypes, around 4.7% were shared across a handful of donors. In having few donors, the study represented limited genetic and exposure-history diversity.

The chain recombines TRBV6-1 with TRBJ1-1, with D hard to call. The source of this sequence is a man between 18 and 29 years old in good health. Some clones in this sample may be carry-over from other donors' samples. Sequenced material: memory CD4+ T cells from PBMCs. Subset in this sample: CD45RA-negative fraction. CDR3 protein: CASSVEESLTEAFF. In DNA, the CDR3 is TGTGCCAGCAGTGTCGAGGAAAGCCTGACTGAAGCTTTCTTT.